A single sample gave rise to the 13 T cell receptor beta chains below, sequenced in a study of technical replicates of blood from a few donors. Using immunoSEQ multiplex PCR, the repertoire was profiled, and TCRdb retains in-frame clones only, with some absent. Seen here are about 62,000 clones, 87% observed once, and the top ten hold about 5%. The sample taken for sequencing was PBMCs. The receptors derive from a human donor in good health. Some clones in this sample may be carry-over from other donors' samples.

The J gene is TRBJ2-1, the V gene TRBV6-5, with D possibly matching TRBD2 (7 bases). There are 14 residues in the CDR3. Trimming cost V 8 bases and J 7 bases, with 18 bases left between them. The germline gives CDR1 MNHEY, CDR2 SVGAGI. The CDR3 region has the DNA TGTGCCAGCCGAGGGGGGGGCGGTCGGAATGAGCAGTTCTTC. Its translation is CASRGGGGRNEQFF.

This chain connects TRBV6-6 to TRBJ2-3; 7 nucleotides match TRBD2. This CDR3 spans 15 amino acids. V lost 6 bases, J lost 5 bases, and 11 bases stayed unmatched. The V gene's germline CDR1 is MNHNY and CDR2 SVGAGI (reference sequence). Here the CDR3 DNA reads TGTGCCAGCAGCCCCGAGTCGGGGGGACGAGATACGCAGTATTTT. Translation gives CASSPESGGRDTQYF.

The chain joins TRBV19 to TRBJ2-6; D not certain. This CDR3 contains 16 residues. Germline loops: CDR1 LNHDA, CDR2 SQIVND (reference sequence). The V gene lost 0 bases and the J gene lost 0 bases, with 6 bases spanning the gap. The CDR3 DNA reads as TGTGCCAGTAGTATAGAGAACTTCTCTGGGGCCAACGTCCTGACTTTC. Residues: CASSIENFSGANVLTF.

The chain combines TRBV5-8 with TRBJ2-1, with a possible D match to TRBD2 (6 bases). This CDR3 contains 15 residues. In germline, CDR1 is SGHTS, CDR2 YDEGEE. V was cut by 4 bases and J by 2 bases, with 13 bases left in between. The CDR3 protein is CASSAGLWAYNEQFF. The CDR3 coding sequence is TGTGCCAGCAGCGCGGGACTCTGGGCCTACAATGAGCAGTTCTTC.

The chain uses TRBV29-1 and TRBJ2-1; D possibly corresponds to TRBD1 (5 bases). V was cut by 2 bases and J by 3 bases, with 11 bases left in between. From germline, CDR1 is SQVTM and CDR2 ANQGSEA. This CDR3 comprises 14 residues. The CDR3 here is CSVEPQGGYNEQFF. CDR3 sequence (DNA): TGCAGCGTTGAACCGCAGGGTGGCTACAATGAGCAGTTCTTC.

This clone was seen only a few times. The rearrangement uses TRBV15 and TRBJ2-1, with 15 bases fitting TRBD2. Germline values: CDR1 LNHNV, CDR2 YYDKDF (reference sequence). Germline trimming cut 7 bases from V and 3 bases from J; bases unmatched to any gene: 7. The CDR3 has 17 residues. DNA for the CDR3: TGTGCCACCAAACGGGGACTAGCGGGGGGACACTACAATGAGCAGTTCTTC. Translated: CATKRGLAGGHYNEQFF.

This chain uses TRBV4-2 with TRBJ2-1; tentative D call: TRBD1 (6 bases). Trimming took off 3 bases at V and 1 base at J, with 10 bases between the two ends. In germline, CDR1 is LGHNA, CDR2 YNFKEQ. This CDR3 comprises 15 residues. In DNA, the CDR3 is TGTGCCAGCAGCCAGGAGCAGGGGTCCTACAATGAGCAGTTCTTC. Protein: CASSQEQGSYNEQFF.

V usage is TRBV4-1 and J usage is TRBJ2-7, with D unresolved. The CDR3 is 15 amino acids. V was pared by 0 bases and J by 2 bases, with 11 bases between. CDR1 and CDR2 (germline): MGHRA, YSYEKL. The CDR3: CASSQDSPGPYEQYF. Here the CDR3 DNA reads TGCGCCAGCAGCCAAGATTCCCCGGGTCCCTACGAGCAGTACTTC.

The chain has TRBV7-9 and TRBJ2-1; TRBD2 agrees at 7 bases. The CDR3 runs 15 residues. Germline V gene data show CDR1 as SEHNR and CDR2 as FQNEAQ (reference sequence). The J segment lost 8 bases and the V segment lost 1 base, leaving 8 bases of the junction unmatched. Here the CDR3 reads CASSLVGLGIDEQFF. The CDR3 region has the DNA TGTGCCAGCAGCTTAGTTGGACTAGGAATTGATGAGCAGTTCTTC.

This clone showed up just once. V usage is TRBV7-2 and J usage is TRBJ2-7; D possibly corresponds to TRBD2 (6 bases). The CDR3 covers 15 residues. Germline CDR1 SGHTA, CDR2 FQGNSA. Between the trimmed V and J ends, which lost 5 bases and 0 bases, there was a span of 14 bases. The CDR3 reads CASSPAGGASYEQYF. In DNA form, the CDR3 reads TGTGCCAGCAGCCCCGCTGGCGGGGCCTCCTACGAGCAGTACTTC.

For this clone: Within the sample, other DNA sequences also encode this same CDR3. The chain combines TRBV19 with TRBJ1-2; D perhaps matches TRBD1 (5 bases). The germline gives CDR1 LNHDA, CDR2 SQIVND (reference sequence). V was cut by 4 bases and J by 1 base, with 13 bases left in between. The CDR3 is 15 amino acids. The CDR3: CASSTPGGGNYGYTF. DNA of the CDR3: TGTGCCAGTAGTACCCCGGGGGGGGGTAACTATGGCTACACCTTC. Full variable domain (rest looked up from reference TRBV19 and TRBJ1-2): DGGITQSPKYLFRKEGQNVTLSCEQNLNHDAMYWYRQDPGQGLRLIYYSQIVNDFQKGDIAEGYSVSREKKESFPLTVTSAQKNPTAFYLCASSTPGGGNYGYTFGSGTRLTVV.

This clone appeared once. The V gene is TRBV11-2, the J gene TRBJ2-1; no definite D call. Trimming shortened V by 1 base and J by 9 bases, and 4 bases separated the two germline ends. CDR1 SGHAT and CDR2 FQNNGV come from the germline V gene. This CDR3 region has 11 residues. The CDR3 bases are TGTGCCAGCAGCTTAGGGCTTGAGCAGTTCTTC. Translating it yields CASSLGLEQFF.

The V call is TRBV4-2, the J call TRBJ1-3; 9 bases line up with TRBD1. The CDR3 contains 16 residues. Germline V gene data show CDR1 as LGHNA and CDR2 as YNFKEQ. The V and J ends lost 2 bases and 4 bases, in that order; junction bases with no gene match: 6. As DNA, the CDR3 is TGTGCCAGCAGCCAACTAAACAGGGGGCTAGGAAACACCATATATTTT. Its protein is CASSQLNRGLGNTIYF.